This T cell receptor beta chain was found in a study of post-analysis software for immune sequencing data (dated by TCRdb to between 2014 and 2017). Regarding the research as a whole: Disease courses on record covered relapsing-remitting, secondary progressive and progressive-relapsing multiple sclerosis, though some patients had no subtype annotation. Patient repertoires were compared against around 10 previously published healthy control repertoires from donors aged about 6 to 27 years. A subset of samples was prepared in parallel using single-end sample barcoding, then pooled and co-amplified after Illumina adapter ligation.

Notes on this clonotype: It lacks a known antigen. The junction departs from germline at one end; a sequencing error may be responsible.

TCR beta repertoires were profiled from peripheral blood of over 10 young patients with multiple sclerosis to demonstrate the VDJtools post-analysis software. Multiple sclerosis patients were children and adolescents aged 6 to 15 years. The CDR3 has 16 amino acids, counting the end cysteine and phenylalanine. CDR3 DNA only is kept here, 48 bases in frame from base 1. For CDR1 and CDR2, the germline V gene (reference sequence) lists DFQATT and SNEGSKA. Library method: PCR. Sequencing was carried out with an Illumina HiSeq 2500. To reduce PCR and sequencing biases, unique molecular identifiers were incorporated into the TCR beta cDNA libraries. Approximately 500,000 cDNA molecules were obtained per 1 to 10 million input T cells, so each molecule approximated one T cell. The same protocol used for the earlier healthy control dataset was applied to prepare and sequence the patient libraries. Samples belonging to the same batch were prepared together, multiplexed and sequenced on a shared HiSeq lane. Per the source publication's procedure: Raw barcoded reads were processed with MIGEC, discarding single-read molecular identifier groups before consensus assembly and CDR3 extraction. Clonotype tables were post-analysed with VDJtools, normalizing diversity by down-sampling all datasets to the smallest sample size. To correct batch-related cross-sample contamination, repertoire overlap clustering matched CDR3 amino acid sequences but not nucleotide sequences. The public reads were reanalyzed by TCRdb: fastp trimming at Q25, MiXCR alignment, in-frame beta chains only. Entries that share a CDR3 protein sequence are merged under the most common genes and DNA. TCRdb, rather than the study authors, made the V and J calls. This sample comprises roughly 800,000 distinct CDR3 sequences, approximately 53% of them detected only once. The ten largest clonotypes hold around 4.5% of the sample.

Study-wide conclusions, independent of this receptor: Four to six TRBV segments, including TRBV5-6, TRBV5-1 and TRBV20-1, were significantly more frequent in patients than controls. When samples were clustered directly using the F measure, samples prepared in the same batch co-clustered strongly, which prompted a batch-effect correction. Compared with controls, multiple sclerosis patients had significantly lower normalized Chao1 diversity, a finding suggesting substantial peripheral T-cell clonal expansion. The multiple sclerosis patient group was slightly younger than the control group.

Source material: blood. The V and J segments used are TRBV20-1 and TRBJ1-2, with 9 junctional bases fitting TRBD1. The source of this sequence is a girl aged 5-17 years with multiple sclerosis. The CDR3 region: CSARDRTGDQRYGSTF. Here is the DNA: TGCAGTGCTAGAGACCGGACAGGGGATCAGCGCTATGGCTCCACCTTC.